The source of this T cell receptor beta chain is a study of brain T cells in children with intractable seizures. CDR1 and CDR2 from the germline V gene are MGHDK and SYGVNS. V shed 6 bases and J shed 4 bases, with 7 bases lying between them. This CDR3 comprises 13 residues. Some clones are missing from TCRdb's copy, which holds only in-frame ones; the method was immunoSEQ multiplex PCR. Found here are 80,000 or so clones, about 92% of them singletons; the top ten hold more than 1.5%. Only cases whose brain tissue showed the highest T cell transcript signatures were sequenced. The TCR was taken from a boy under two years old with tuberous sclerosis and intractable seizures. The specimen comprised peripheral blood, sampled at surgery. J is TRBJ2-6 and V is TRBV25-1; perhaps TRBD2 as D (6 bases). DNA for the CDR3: TGTGCCAGCAGCGGAGGGGGGGCCAACGTCCTGACTTTC. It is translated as CASSGGGANVLTF.